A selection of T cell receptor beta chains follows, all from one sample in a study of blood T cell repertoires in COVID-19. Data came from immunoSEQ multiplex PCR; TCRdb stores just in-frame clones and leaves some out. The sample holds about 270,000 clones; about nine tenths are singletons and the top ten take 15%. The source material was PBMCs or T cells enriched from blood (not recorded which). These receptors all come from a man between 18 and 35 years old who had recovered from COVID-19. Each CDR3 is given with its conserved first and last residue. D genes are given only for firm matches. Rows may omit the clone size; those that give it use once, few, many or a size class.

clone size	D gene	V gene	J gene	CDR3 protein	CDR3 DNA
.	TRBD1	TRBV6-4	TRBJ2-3	CASSEGQGTRDTQYF	TGTGCCAGCAGCGAGGGACAGGGAACGCGAGATACGCAGTATTTT
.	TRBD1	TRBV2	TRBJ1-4	CASSEQQGYEKLFF	TGTGCCAGCAGTGAACAACAGGGGTATGAAAAACTGTTTTTT
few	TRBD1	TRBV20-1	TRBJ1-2	CSASDRHRGYGYTF	TGCAGTGCTAGTGACAGACACAGGGGCTATGGCTACACCTTC
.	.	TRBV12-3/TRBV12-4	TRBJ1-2	CASSPTGNYGYTF	TGTGCCAGCAGCCCTACAGGGAACTATGGCTACACCTTC
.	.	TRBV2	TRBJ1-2	CARDAGTTGYTF	TGTGCCAGGGACGCGGGGACGACTGGCTACACCTTC
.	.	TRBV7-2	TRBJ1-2	CASSLGQAPNYGYTF	TGTGCCAGCAGCTTAGGGCAGGCTCCCAACTATGGCTACACCTTC
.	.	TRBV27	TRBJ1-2	CASSLSGWAGGYTF	TGTGCCAGCAGTTTATCAGGCTGGGCGGGGGGCTACACCTTC
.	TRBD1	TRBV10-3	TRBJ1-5	CAISDRDRGNQPQHF	TGTGCCATCAGTGATCGCGACAGGGGTAATCAGCCCCAGCATTTT
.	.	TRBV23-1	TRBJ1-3	CASPYPGRVSGNTIYF	TGCGCCAGCCCTTACCCGGGGAGGGTCTCTGGAAACACCATATATTTT
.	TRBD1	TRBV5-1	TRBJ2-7	CASSVGVRQGAYEQYF	TGCGCCAGCAGCGTGGGAGTACGGCAGGGGGCGTACGAGCAGTACTTC
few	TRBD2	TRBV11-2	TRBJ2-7	CASRIAGGKTEQYF	TGTGCCAGCAGAATAGCGGGAGGGAAGACCGAGCAGTACTTC
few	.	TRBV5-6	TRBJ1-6	CASSFGGLPSYNSPLHF	TGTGCCAGCAGCTTCGGCGGGCTCCCCAGCTATAATTCACCCCTCCACTTT
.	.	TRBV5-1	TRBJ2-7	CASSLEGTVYEQYF	TGCGCCAGCAGCTTAGAAGGTACAGTCTACGAGCAGTACTTC
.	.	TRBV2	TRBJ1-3	CASSPRELSGNTIYF	TGTGCCAGCAGCCCCAGGGAACTCTCTGGAAACACCATATATTTT
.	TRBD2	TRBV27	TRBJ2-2	CASTARGVVLAGGSTGELFF	TGTGCCAGCACCGCCCGTGGTGTGGTACTAGCGGGGGGTAGTACCGGGGAGCTGTTTTTT
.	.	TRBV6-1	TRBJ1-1	CASSVARFNTEAFF	TGTGCCAGCAGTGTAGCGCGGTTTAACACTGAAGCTTTCTTT
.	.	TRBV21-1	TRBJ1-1	CASKGQGASRTEAFF	TGTGCCAGCAAGGGACAGGGGGCTTCAAGGACTGAAGCTTTCTTT
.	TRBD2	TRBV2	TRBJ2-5	CARTSGNQETQYF	TGTGCCAGAACCAGCGGGAACCAAGAGACCCAGTACTTC
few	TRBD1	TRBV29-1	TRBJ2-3	CSVTTGGPVDTQYF	TGCAGCGTGACAACAGGGGGCCCCGTAGATACGCAGTATTTT
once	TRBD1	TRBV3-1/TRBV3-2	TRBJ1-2	CASSQGQGAYGYTF	TGTGCCAGCAGCCAAGGACAGGGGGCCTATGGCTACACCTTC
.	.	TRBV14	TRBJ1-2	CASSPIREGSVLGYTF	TGTGCCAGCAGCCCTATCAGGGAGGGGTCGGTTCTTGGCTACACCTTC
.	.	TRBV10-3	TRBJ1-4	CAISPEGVGGLFF	TGTGCCATCAGCCCAGAGGGGGTCGGTGGACTGTTTTTT
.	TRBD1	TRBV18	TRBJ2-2	CASSLGQGNTGELFF	TGTGCCAGCTCACTCGGACAGGGAAACACCGGGGAGCTGTTTTTT
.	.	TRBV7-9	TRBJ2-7	CASSLPGAYEQYF	TGTGCCAGCAGCTTACCGGGAGCCTACGAGCAGTACTTC
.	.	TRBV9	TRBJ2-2	CASSVDPFSSANTGELFF	TGTGCCAGCAGCGTAGATCCTTTTTCCTCCGCGAACACCGGGGAGCTGTTTTTT
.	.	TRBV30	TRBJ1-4	CAWSVHGVNEKLFF	TGTGCCTGGAGTGTACACGGAGTTAATGAAAAACTGTTTTTT
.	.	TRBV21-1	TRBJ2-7	CASSKERASGLYEQYF	TGTGCCAGCAGCAAAGAAAGGGCTAGCGGACTCTACGAGCAGTACTTC
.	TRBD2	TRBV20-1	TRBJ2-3	CSASPGSGSTDTQYF	TGCAGTGCTAGTCCGGGTAGCGGGAGCACAGATACGCAGTATTTT
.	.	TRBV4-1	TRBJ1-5	CASSQHPTGFQPQHF	TGCGCCAGCAGCCAACACCCCACAGGGTTTCAGCCCCAGCATTTT
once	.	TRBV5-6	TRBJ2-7	CASSPGWIGYEQYF	TGTGCCAGCAGCCCCGGGTGGATAGGCTACGAGCAGTACTTC
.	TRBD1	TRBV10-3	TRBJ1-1	CATTEDRGGEAFF	TGTGCCACCACCGAGGACAGGGGGGGTGAAGCTTTCTTT
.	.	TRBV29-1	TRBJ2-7	CSVRTAKGVSYEQYF	TGCAGCGTTAGGACAGCCAAGGGGGTCTCCTACGAGCAGTACTTC
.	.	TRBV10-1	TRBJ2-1	CASSRGFGNNEQFF	TGCGCCAGCAGTCGGGGATTCGGGAACAATGAGCAGTTCTTC
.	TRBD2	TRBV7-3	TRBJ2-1	CASSLTLASGLNEQFF	TGTGCCAGCAGCTTAACGTTGGCTAGCGGTCTTAATGAGCAGTTCTTC
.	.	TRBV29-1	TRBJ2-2	CSVEQGNTGELFF	TGCAGCGTTGAACAGGGGAACACCGGGGAGCTGTTTTTT
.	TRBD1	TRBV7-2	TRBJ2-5	CASSLLRGLGFETQYF	TGTGCCAGCAGCCTCCTCAGGGGGCTGGGGTTTGAGACCCAGTACTTC
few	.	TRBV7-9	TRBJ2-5	CASSLPPVETQYF	TGTGCCAGCAGCTTACCACCAGTAGAGACCCAGTACTTC
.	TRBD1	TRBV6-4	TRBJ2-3	CATGMGTGTDTQYF	TGTGCCACCGGAATGGGGACAGGGACAGATACGCAGTATTTT
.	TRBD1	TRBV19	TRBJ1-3	CASSIGTGSGNTIYF	TGTGCCAGTAGTATTGGGACAGGCTCTGGAAACACCATATATTTT
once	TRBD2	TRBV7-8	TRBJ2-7	CASSLTSGIHEQYF	TGTGCCAGCAGCTTAACTAGCGGGATCCACGAGCAGTACTTC
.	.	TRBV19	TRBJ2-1	CASRDPSTSYNEQFF	TGTGCCAGTAGAGACCCCTCAACTAGCTACAATGAGCAGTTCTTC
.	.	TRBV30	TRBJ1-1	CAATGPTEAFF	TGTGCCGCCACAGGTCCCACTGAAGCTTTCTTT
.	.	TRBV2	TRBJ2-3	CASIAADGGVFTDTQYF	TGTGCCAGCATCGCCGCGGACGGCGGGGTATTCACAGATACGCAGTATTTT
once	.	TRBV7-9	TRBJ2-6	CASSPPRGANVLTF	TGTGCCAGCAGCCCCCCGAGGGGGGCCAACGTCCTGACTTTC
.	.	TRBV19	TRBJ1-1	CASSMQMNTEAFF	TGTGCCAGTAGTATGCAGATGAACACTGAAGCTTTCTTT
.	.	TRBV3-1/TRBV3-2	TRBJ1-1	CASSQGVAGYTEAFF	TGTGCCAGCAGCCAAGGGGTGGCAGGGTACACTGAAGCTTTCTTT
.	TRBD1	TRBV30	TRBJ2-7	CAWKSGTATYEQYF	TGTGCCTGGAAGTCAGGGACAGCGACATACGAGCAGTACTTC
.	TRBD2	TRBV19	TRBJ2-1	CATRLAGYNEQFF	TGTGCTACCAGGCTAGCGGGATACAATGAGCAGTTCTTC
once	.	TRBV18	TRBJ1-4	CASSPRSSKDEKLFF	TGTGCCAGCTCACCACGTAGCTCCAAGGATGAAAAACTGTTTTTT
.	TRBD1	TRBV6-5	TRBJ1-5	CASSKDRGNQPQHF	TGTGCCAGCAGTAAGGACAGGGGGAATCAGCCCCAGCATTTT